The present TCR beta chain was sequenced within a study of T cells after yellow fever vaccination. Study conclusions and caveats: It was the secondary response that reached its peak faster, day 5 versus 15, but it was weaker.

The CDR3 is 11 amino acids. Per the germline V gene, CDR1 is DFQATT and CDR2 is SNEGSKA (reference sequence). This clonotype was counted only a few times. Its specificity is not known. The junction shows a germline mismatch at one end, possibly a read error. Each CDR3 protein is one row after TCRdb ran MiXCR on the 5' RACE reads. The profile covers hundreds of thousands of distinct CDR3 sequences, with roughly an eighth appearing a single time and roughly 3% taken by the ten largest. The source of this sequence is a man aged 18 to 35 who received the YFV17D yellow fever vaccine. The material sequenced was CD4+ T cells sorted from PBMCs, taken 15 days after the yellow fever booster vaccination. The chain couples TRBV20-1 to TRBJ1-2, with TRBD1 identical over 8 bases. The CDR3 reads CRATGGYGYTF. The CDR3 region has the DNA TGCAGGGCTACAGGGGGATATGGCTACACCTTC.